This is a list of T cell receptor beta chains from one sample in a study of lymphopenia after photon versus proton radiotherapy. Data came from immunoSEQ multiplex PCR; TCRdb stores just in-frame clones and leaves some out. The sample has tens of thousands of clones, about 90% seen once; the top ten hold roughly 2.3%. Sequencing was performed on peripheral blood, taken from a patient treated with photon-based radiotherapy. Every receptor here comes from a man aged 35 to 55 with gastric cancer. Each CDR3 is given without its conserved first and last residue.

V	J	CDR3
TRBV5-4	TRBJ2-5	ASSFKGLQETQY
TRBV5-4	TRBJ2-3	ASSTRIQGATDTQY
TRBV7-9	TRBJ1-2	ASSLPGQFNYGYT
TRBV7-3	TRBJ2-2	ASSVTGDTGELF
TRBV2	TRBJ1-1	ASTGLTEAF
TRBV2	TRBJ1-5	ASSGDRGNQPQH
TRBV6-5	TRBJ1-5	ASSPYSDQPQH
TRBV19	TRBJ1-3	ASIPSGYGNTIY
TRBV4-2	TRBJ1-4	ASSQTPGQLEKLF
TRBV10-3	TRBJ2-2	AISTGTGGTGELF
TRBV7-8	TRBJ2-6	ASSLSWGASGANVLT
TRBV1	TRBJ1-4	TSSRETGESFETNEKLF
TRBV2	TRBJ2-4	ASTTGQGLAKNIQY
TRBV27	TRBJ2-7	ASSFRGGYEQY
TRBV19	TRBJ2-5	ASSGPPSETQY
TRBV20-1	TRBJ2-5	SARVGETQY
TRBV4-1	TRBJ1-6	ASSPGNNSPLH
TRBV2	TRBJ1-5	ASSSGFENQPQH
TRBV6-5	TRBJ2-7	ASSEEDEQY
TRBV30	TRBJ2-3	AWTEEDTQY
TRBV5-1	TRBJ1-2	ASSYAGDYGYT
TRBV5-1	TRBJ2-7	ASSLATAGYEQY
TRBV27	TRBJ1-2	ASSLRGFYGYT
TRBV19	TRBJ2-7	ASSIDPGQAEQY
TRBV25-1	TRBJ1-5	ASSGGTGGFQPQH
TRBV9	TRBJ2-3	ASTEGGGDTDTQY
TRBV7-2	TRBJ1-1	ASSLGQVNTEAF
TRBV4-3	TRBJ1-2	ASSPGSQGYGYT
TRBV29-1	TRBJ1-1	SVEGVGDLAF
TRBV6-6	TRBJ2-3	ASHPGAGSSTDTQY
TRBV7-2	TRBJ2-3	ASSHPQQY
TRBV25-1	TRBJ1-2	ASSALRDNGYT
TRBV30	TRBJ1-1	AWSVEGATEAF
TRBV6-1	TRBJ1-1	ASSEMRTRGAF
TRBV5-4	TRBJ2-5	ASSLDRETQY
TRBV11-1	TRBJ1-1	ASGGRQKNTEAF
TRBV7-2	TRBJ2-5	ASSLVGYQETQY
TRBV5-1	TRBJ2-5	ASSSVVAPQETQY
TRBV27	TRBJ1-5	ASSLTIVNQPQH
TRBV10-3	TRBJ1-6	AIRTGYNSPLH
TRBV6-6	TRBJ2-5	ASSYSRQVRQETQY
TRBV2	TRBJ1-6	ASSSRVGNSPLH
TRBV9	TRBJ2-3	ASSVVAGGGTDTQY
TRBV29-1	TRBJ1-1	SVDRGGNTEAF
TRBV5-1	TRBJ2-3	ASSLGRGRSGQY
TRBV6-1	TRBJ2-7	ASSHVLASSYEQY
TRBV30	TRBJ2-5	AWSGFGIGEQY
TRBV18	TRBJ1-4	ASSPTREKLF
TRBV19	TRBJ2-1	ASSIEADRGGEQF
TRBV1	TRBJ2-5	TSSPKNMSLAGGPGIETQY